This section outlines one T cell receptor beta chain sequence together with its context. The specificity of this receptor is unknown. The sample holds no much larger clone one base away, and base qualities are not on file. V has 2 bases trimmed and J has 5 bases trimmed; junction bases matching no gene number 10. CDR1 and CDR2, looked up from the germline V gene, are SGHRS and YFSETQ. From its cysteine to its phenylalanine, the CDR3 spans 18 amino acids. This entry keeps only the CDR3 DNA: 54 bases, framed from base 1. This record comes from a study of OX40 agonist ivuxolimab in advanced cancers. Background on the whole study: Ivuxolimab was a fully human IgG2 agonistic monoclonal antibody targeting the costimulatory receptor OX40 (CD134). Intravenous ivuxolimab was administered to patients every 2 weeks at six dose levels: 0.01, 0.1, 0.3, 1.5, 3 and 10 mg/kg. Of the 50 or so patients in dose escalation, some 19 had hepatocellular carcinoma, about 15 had melanoma, 9 had renal cell carcinoma and 9 had head and neck cancer. In the dose-escalation cohort, 82.7% of patients were male, and the mean age was approximately 60 years, with a range of about 23 to 85. Patients were allowed to have had prior anti-PD-1, anti-PD-L1 or anti-CTLA-4 therapy, and more than 35% of the dose-escalation patients had been treated with checkpoint inhibitors. Partial responses occurred in three dose-escalation patients: two with cutaneous melanoma and one with hepatocellular carcinoma. Peripheral TCRbeta sequencing aimed to test whether ivuxolimab altered TCR sequence diversity and caused clonal T-cell expansion. The paper describes the monotherapy dose-escalation part (N of about 47 patients) of the phase I trial of ivuxolimab.

Genomic DNA was extracted from sorted cells for sequencing of the TCRbeta CDR3 region. TCRbeta CDR3 regions were sequenced using the immunoSEQ Assay. Drawn from immuneACCESS, this table holds only the in-frame rearrangements with V and J called that TCRdb kept. Clones are partly lost; checked studies trace under half to an unresolved V gene and leave the rest unexplained. This sample gives fewer than 85,000 clones in total; about 90% of them show up just once. Roughly 0.56% of the sample lies in the top ten. What the study reported, not specific to this receptor: After ivuxolimab, expanded clones were on average more numerous among CD8+ T cells than among CD4+ T cells. The antigen specificity of the clonally expanded peripheral T cells was not determined. Partial responders in the 0.1-3.0 mg/kg groups had among the lowest normalized peripheral clonal expansion, especially among CD8+ T cells. Low levels of normalized T-cell clonal expansion were also seen in some patients who did not respond. At doses of 0.1 to 3.0 mg/kg, clonal expansion of both CD4+ and CD8+ T cells in blood was seen between baseline and week 6.

The trial excluded patients who had a history of autoimmune disease or who were on systemic immunosuppression. Peripheral blood for TCR sequencing was drawn from every dose cohort at baseline, at cycle 4 day 1 and at cycle 7 day 1. The samples were taken from a phase I, first-in-human, multicenter, open-label dose-escalation trial of ivuxolimab. The trial enrolled adults with locally advanced or metastatic head and neck squamous cell, hepatocellular, melanoma or renal cell carcinoma. Before TCR sequencing, CD4+ T cells and CD8+ T cells from peripheral blood were sorted into separate populations. This receptor chain uses TRBV5-1 and TRBJ2-2, and TRBD2 matches 12 of the central bases. The sequence was collected from an adult with an advanced solid tumor such as melanoma, head and neck, liver or kidney cancer. The sequencing used CD4+ or CD8+ T cells sorted from blood, collected in a trial of the OX40 agonist ivuxolimab. In nucleotide form, the sequence is TGCGCCAGCAGCTTCCTCGGACTAGCGGGAATTGGGACCGGGGAGCTGTTTTTT. This sequence encodes CASSFLGLAGIGTGELFF.